A selection of T cell receptor delta chains follows, all from one sample in a study of gamma-delta chains in newborns, infants, children. TCRdb used CATT to re-call clones from the reads. This sample carries thousands of delta-chain clones, about 11% of them seen once, and the ten largest clones take about 7.1%. The sequenced sample was blood. The receptor source for this set is a child who was a newborn, infant or young child, either healthy, febrile or measles-vaccinated (not recorded which). The CDR3 runs from the conserved cysteine through the conserved F or W. The D gene is left open where the match is weak. Clone size, where shown, is once, few, many, or a class for clones that have expanded.

v_gene	abundance	j_gene	d_gene	CDR3aa	CDR3nt
TRDV2	large	TRDJ1	TRDD3	CACDTLGDTNTDKLIF	TGTGCCTGTGACACCCTGGGGGATACGAACACCGATAAACTCATCTTT
TRDV2	few	TRDJ1	TRDD3	CACDPLRLTGGYGDKLIF	TGTGCCTGTGACCCTCTACGCTTAACTGGGGGATACGGCGATAAACTCATCTTT
TRDV2	few	TRDJ1	TRDD3	CACDVLGAQGTDKLIF	TGTGCCTGTGACGTACTGGGGGCCCAGGGTACCGATAAACTCATCTTT
TRDV2	-	TRDJ1	TRDD3	CACDTVGGTGGKEKYTDKLIF	TGTGCCTGCGACACCGTCGGAGGTACTGGGGGGAAGGAAAAGTACACCGATAAACTCATCTTT
TRDV2	-	TRDJ1	TRDD3	CACVPLGDTDKLIF	TGTGCCTGTGTCCCACTGGGGGACACCGACAAACTCATCTTT
TRDV2	few	TRDJ3	TRDD3	CACDSTGGLSWDTRQMFF	TGTGCCTGTGACAGTACTGGGGGCTTATCCTGGGACACCCGACAGATGTTTTTC
TRDV2	medium-sized	TRDJ1	-	CACDTVGDSVGKLIF	TGTGCCTGTGACACCGTAGGGGATTCGGTGGGTAAACTCATCTTT
TRDV2	few	TRDJ1	-	CACDLLISETTDKLIF	TGTGCCTGTGACCTATTAATTAGTGAGACCACCGATAAACTCATCTTT
TRDV2	large	TRDJ1	TRDD3	CACDTGKLLGDRPDKLIF	TGTGCCTGTGACACCGGGAAACTACTGGGGGATAGACCCGATAAACTCATCTTT
TRDV2	medium-sized	TRDJ1	-	CACDALGILHDKLIF	TGTGCCTGTGACGCGTTGGGGATTCTCCATGATAAACTCATCTTT
TRDV2	few	TRDJ3	TRDD3	CACDTVLGDWDTRQMFF	TGTGCCTGTGACACCGTACTGGGGGACTGGGACACCCGACAGATGTTTTTC
TRDV2	-	TRDJ1	TRDD3	CACDAILGHKPYTDKLIF	TGTGCCTGTGACGCGATACTGGGGCACAAGCCGTACACCGATAAACTCATCTTT
TRDV2	-	TRDJ3	TRDD3	CACTGDSWDTRQMFF	TGTGCCTGTACTGGGGACTCCTGGGACACCCGACAGATGTTTTTC
TRDV2	few	TRDJ1	TRDD3	CACDILGDTSTDTLIF	TGTGCCTGTGACATACTGGGGGATACTTCCACCGATACACTCATCTTT
TRDV2	-	TRDJ3	TRDD3	CACDDTGGSWDTRQMFF	TGTGCCTGTGATGATACTGGGGGATCCTGGGACACCCGACAGATGTTTTTC
TRDV2	few	TRDJ1	TRDD3	CACATCGDLGDTGDTDKLTF	TGTGCCTGTGCCACTTGCGGGGATTTGGGGGATACGGGCGATACCGATAAACTCACCTTT
TRDV2	few	TRDJ1	-	CACDRVLGDTDKLIF	TGTGCCTGTGACCGTGTACTGGGTGATACCGATAAACTCATCTTT
TRDV2	few	TRDJ1	-	CACDTLGPGTGTDKLIF	TGTGCCTGTGACACACTCGGTCCTGGGACGGGCACCGATAAACTCATCTTT
TRDV2	-	TRDJ1	-	CACSTVIPGTDKLIF	TGTGCCTGTAGCACCGTGATACCGGGGACCGATAAACTCATCTTT
TRDV2	-	TRDJ2	-	CACDAITSTAQLFF	TGTGCCTGTGACGCGATAACCTCGACAGCACAACTCTTCTTT
TRDV2	-	TRDJ3	TRDD3	CACDATGGSSSWGTRQMFF	TGTGCCTGTGACGCGACTGGGGGATCGAGCTCCTGGGGCACCCGACAGATGTTTTTC
TRDV2	few	TRDJ3	TRDD3	CACDTLGDTSWDTRQMFF	TGTGCCTGTGACACCCTGGGGGATACCTCCTGGGACACCCGACAGATGTTTTTC
TRDV2	medium-sized	TRDJ1	-	CACDGALEGADKLIF	TGTGCCTGTGACGGGGCACTGGAGGGAGCCGATAAACTCATCTTT
TRDV2	few	TRDJ1	TRDD3	CACDPLGDKVGGRKLIF	TGTGCCTGTGACCCACTGGGGGATAAAGTTGGGGGACGGAAACTCATCTTT
TRDV2	few	TRDJ1	-	CACDTWDTDKLIF	TGTGCCTGTGACACCTGGGACACCGATAAACTCATCTTT
TRDV2	-	TRDJ1	-	CACDFLIIGCREDKLIF	TGTGCCTGTGACTTCCTTATTATTGGATGTCGTGAGGATAAACTCATCTTT
TRDV2	few	TRDJ3	-	CACDTAGPPAWDTRQMFF	TGTGCCTGTGACACGGCTGGGCCCCCGGCCTGGGACACCCGACAGATGTTTTTC
TRDV2	few	TRDJ1	-	CACDLLGETDKLIF	TGTGCCTGTGACCTACTGGGAGAGACCGATAAACTCATCTTT
TRDV2	-	TRDJ3	TRDD3	CACDTVLGDTLSSWDTRQMFF	TGTGCCTGTGACACCGTACTGGGGGATACGCTTAGCTCCTGGGACACCCGACAGATGTTTTTC
TRDV2	few	TRDJ1	TRDD3	CACDALVGDTPDKPIF	TGTGCCTGTGACGCCTTGGTGGGGGATACGCCCGATAAACCCATCTTT
TRDV2	few	TRDJ1	TRDD3	CACDTVSWGIHTDKLIF	TGTGCCTGTGACACCGTTTCCTGGGGGATTCACACCGATAAACTCATCTTT
TRDV2	-	TRDJ1	-	CACDTVGEGYTDKLIF	TGTGCCTGTGACACTGTGGGTGAGGGATACACCGATAAACTCATCTTT
TRDV2	few	TRDJ3	TRDD3	CACDTEGLGDQSSWDTRQMFF	TGTGCCTGTGACACCGAGGGACTGGGGGACCAGAGCTCCTGGGACACCCGACAGATGTTTTTC
TRDV2	-	TRDJ1	TRDD3	CACDPLTGGYAKSDKLIF	TGTGCCTGTGACCCCCTTACTGGGGGATACGCGAAGTCCGATAAACTCATCTTT
TRDV2	medium-sized	TRDJ1	TRDD3	CACDVVATGGYRADKLIF	TGTGCCTGTGACGTCGTAGCCACTGGGGGATACAGGGCCGATAAACTCATCTTT
TRDV2	-	TRDJ1	-	CACDLMGDTDKLIF	TGTGCCTGTGACCTCATGGGGGACACCGATAAACTCATCTTT
TRDV2	-	TRDJ1	-	CACDTVGMVGGTVKLIF	TGTGCCTGTGACACCGTAGGGATGGTAGGGGGGACCGTTAAACTCATCTTT
TRDV2	few	TRDJ1	-	CACDTILFTDKLIF	TGTGCCTGTGACACCATACTGTTCACCGATAAACTCATCTTT
TRDV2	few	TRDJ1	-	CACDTVGGTSYTDKLIF	TGTGCCTGTGACACCGTCGGGGGAACCTCTTACACCGATAAACTCATCTTT
TRDV2	-	TRDJ1	-	CACDPVGASYTDKLIF	TGTGCCTGTGACCCCGTGGGGGCTTCGTACACCGATAAACTCATCTTT
TRDV2	-	TRDJ1	TRDD3	CACDGVLGDPLINTDKLIF	TGTGCCTGTGACGGGGTACTGGGGGATCCGCTAATTAACACCGATAAACTCATCTTT
TRDV2	few	TRDJ2	TRDD3	CACDTLGEALTAQLFF	TGTGCCTGCGACACCCTGGGGGAAGCTTTGACAGCACAACTCTTCTTT
TRDV2	medium-sized	TRDJ1	-	CACDTVGGNTDKLIF	TGTGCCTGTGACACCGTAGGGGGAAACACCGATAAACTCATCTTT
TRDV2	few	TRDJ1	TRDD3	CACDKLGDTQDDKLIF	TGTGCCTGTGACAAGCTGGGGGATACGCAGGACGATAAACTCATCTTT
TRDV2	medium-sized	TRDJ1	-	CACDTLGKLTDKLIF	TGTGCCTGTGACACCCTGGGGAAACTCACCGATAAACTCATCTTT
TRDV2	-	TRDJ1	TRDD3	CACDSLGDNPSTDKLIF	TGTGCCTGTGATAGCTTGGGGGATAACCCTTCCACCGATAAACTCATCTTT
TRDV2	-	TRDJ1	TRDD3	CACDPVLGDTRFTDKLIF	TGTGCCTGTGACCCGGTCCTGGGGGATACGCGGTTCACCGATAAACTCATCTTT
TRDV2	large	TRDJ1	TRDD3	CACDEVGDPREYTDKLIF	TGTGCCTGTGATGAAGTGGGGGACCCCCGGGAATACACCGATAAACTCATCTTT
TRDV2	-	TRDJ3	TRDD3	CACDSLGDGDTRQMFF	TGTGCCTGTGACTCTCTGGGGGATGGGGACACCCGACAGATGTTTTTC
TRDV2	medium-sized	TRDJ3	-	CACDTVGGSDTRQMFF	TGTGCCTGTGACACCGTTGGAGGGTCGGACACCCGACAGATGTTTTTC
TRDV2	few	TRDJ1	TRDD3	CACDPVVLGDTTTYTDKLIF	TGTGCCTGTGACCCGGTTGTACTGGGGGATACAACCACATACACCGATAAACTCATCTTT
TRDV2	medium-sized	TRDJ1	TRDD3	CACDTVTGGSYSDKLIF	TGTGCCTGTGACACCGTAACTGGGGGATCCTACTCCGATAAACTCATCTTT
TRDV2	few	TRDJ1	TRDD3	CACDDISSTGGYRDTDKLIF	TGTGCCTGTGACGACATCTCTAGTACTGGGGGATACCGAGACACCGATAAACTCATCTTT
TRDV2	-	TRDJ2	TRDD3	CACDTVGGYAARLFF	TGTGCCTGTGACACCGTAGGGGGATACGCAGCACGACTCTTCTTT
TRDV2	medium-sized	TRDJ1	TRDD3	CACDTLNTGGYFNTDKLIF	TGTGCCTGTGACACCCTGAATACTGGGGGATACTTTAACACCGATAAACTCATCTTT